These 18 T cell receptor beta chains were all obtained from the same sample, sequenced in a study of cytomegalovirus exposure and HLA in healthy donors. Use of 60 Vbeta and 13 Jbeta primers characterized the PCR. Here immunoSEQ multiplex PCR was the method, and the copy in TCRdb shows in-frame clones only, minus some. The table lists some 180,000 clones, around three quarters of them singletons. Sequences were obtained from PBMCs. Receptors were obtained from a woman in her thirties in good health and CMV-seronegative.

J is TRBJ2-7 and V is TRBV10-3; D might be TRBD2 (6 bases). Per the germline V gene, CDR1 is ENHRY and CDR2 is SYGVKD. This CDR3 contains 15 residues. V was pared by 4 bases and J by 0 bases, with 13 bases between. The CDR3 here is CAISGDWVISYEQYF. The DNA of the CDR3 is TGTGCCATCAGTGGGGACTGGGTGATCTCCTACGAGCAGTACTTC.

This chain joins TRBV10-3 and TRBJ1-5; a possible D gene is TRBD1 (5 bases). The CDR3 is 15 amino acids. Germline assignment: CDR1 ENHRY and CDR2 SYGVKD. Trimming pared 4 bases from V and 0 bases from J, leaving 10 bases between. The CDR3: CAISAGRDSNQPQHF. CDR3 DNA sequence: TGTGCCATCAGTGCAGGCAGGGATAGCAATCAGCCCCAGCATTTT.

The chain is built from TRBV2 and TRBJ1-2; 7 bases agree with TRBD1. The CDR3 is 14 amino acids. The germline V gene has CDR1 SNHLY and CDR2 FYNNEI. V gave up 5 bases and J gave up 4 bases; unmatched junction bases: 7. CDR3 loop: CASSLLQGSYGYTF. The CDR3 DNA follows: TGTGCCAGCAGTCTTTTACAGGGGTCCTATGGCTACACCTTC.

This clone has more than one count but fewer than ten. The CDR3 DNA reads TGCGCCAGCAGCCGGAAGGGGACCGGGGAGCTGTTTTTT. Protein sequence: CASSRKGTGELFF. The genes are TRBV4-3 and TRBJ2-2; D might be TRBD1 (5 bases). The germline V and J ends were trimmed by 4 bases and 5 bases, with 8 bases remaining between them. The CDR3 has 13 amino acids. CDR1 and CDR2 from the germline V gene are LGHNA and YSLEER.

The rearrangement uses TRBV5-1 and TRBJ1-1, with D tentatively TRBD1 (5 bases). This CDR3 has 14 amino acids. Germline V gene data show CDR1 as SGHRS and CDR2 as YFSETQ. V was pared by 4 bases and J by 4 bases, with 14 bases between. The CDR3 loop reads CASSGGLTSTEAFF. The CDR3 DNA reads as TGCGCCAGCAGCGGGGGACTTACTTCCACTGAAGCTTTCTTT.

The chain links TRBV2 to TRBJ2-7, with 10 bases that match TRBD1. Germline trimming cut 6 bases from V and 5 bases from J; bases unmatched to any gene: 7. Germline CDR1 and CDR2: SNHLY and FYNNEI. The CDR3 contains 14 residues. In DNA form, the CDR3 reads TGTGCCAGCAGCCCTGGACAGGGGGAGGACGAGCAGTACTTC. Its protein is CASSPGQGEDEQYF.

The chain carries TRBV5-1 and TRBJ1-6; TRBD1 matches 7 bases. This CDR3 comprises 19 residues. Germline V gene lookup returns CDR1 SGHRS and CDR2 YFSETQ. V shed 3 bases and J 0 bases; nucleotides not matched to a gene: 12. This CDR3 is CASSSEETGLSSYNSPLHF. The CDR3 nucleotides are TGCGCCAGCAGCTCAGAAGAGACAGGGCTCAGCTCCTATAATTCACCCCTCCACTTT.

The gene calls are TRBV5-1 and TRBJ1-2, with D tentatively TRBD1 (6 bases). The CDR3 is made up of 15 amino acids. Trimming stripped 0 bases from V and 5 bases from J, with 14 bases between. Germline CDR1 is SGHRS and CDR2 is YFSETQ. The DNA for the CDR3 is TGCGCCAGCAGCTTGGACGGACAGCCAGAATATGGCTACACCTTC. This sequence encodes CASSLDGQPEYGYTF.

This clone was picked up a small number of times. This chain connects TRBV27 to TRBJ2-3; perhaps TRBD1 as D (5 bases). Germline CDR1 MNHEY, CDR2 SMNVEV (reference sequence). Trimming removed 6 bases from V and 2 bases from J, with 12 bases in between. The CDR3 is made up of 14 amino acids. The CDR3 region is CASRGALPTDTQYF. The CDR3, as DNA: TGTGCCAGCAGAGGGGCACTCCCCACAGATACGCAGTATTTT.

The chain couples TRBV4-1 to TRBJ1-2; D is unclear. Trimming stripped 1 base from V and 6 bases from J, with 15 bases between. Per the germline V gene, CDR1 is MGHRA and CDR2 is YSYEKL. The CDR3 runs to 15 residues. CDR3 in amino acids: CASSQVLGATDGYTF. The CDR3 DNA reads TGCGCCAGCAGCCAAGTTCTCGGCGCGACTGATGGCTACACCTTC.

This clone was counted between two and nine times. The chain is built from TRBV6-5 and TRBJ2-5, with 14 bases lining up with TRBD2. Germline V gene sequence: CDR1 MNHEY, CDR2 SVGAGI. The CDR3 sequence is 15 residues long. J was trimmed by 4 bases and V by 6 bases; bases with no gene match: 4. CDR3: CASRGLAGGRETQYF. Written as DNA, the CDR3 is TGTGCCAGCAGAGGACTAGCGGGGGGCAGAGAGACCCAGTACTTC.

This chain joins TRBV4-3 and TRBJ2-5; TRBD2 aligns across 11 bases. This CDR3 has 18 amino acids. The germline gives CDR1 LGHNA, CDR2 YSLEER. The trim removed 1 base at V and 9 bases at J, leaving 16 bases unmatched. Here the CDR3 DNA reads TGCGCCAGCAGCCAAGGAGGCCGAGTAGCGGGGGGGGCTTTACCCCAGTACTTC. This translates into CASSQGGRVAGGALPQYF.

The genes are TRBV7-8 and TRBJ1-2; D remains unclear. The CDR3 sequence is 13 residues long. Germline assignment: CDR1 SGHVS and CDR2 FQNEAQ. The V gene lost 0 bases and the J gene lost 2 bases, with 4 bases spanning the gap. The CDR3 region is CASSLAQNYGYTF. The CDR3 DNA reads as TGTGCCAGCAGCTTAGCGCAGAACTATGGCTACACCTTC. Combining the CDR3 with reference TRBV7-8 and TRBJ1-2 gives the whole variable domain GAGVSQSPRYKVAKRGQDVALRCDPISGHVSLFWYQQALGQGPEFLTYFQNEAQLDKSGLPSDRFFAERPEGSVSTLKIQRTQQEDSAVYLCASSLAQNYGYTFGSGTRLTVV.

This chain connects TRBV5-1 to TRBJ2-5; maybe TRBD1 (7 bases). Germline assignment: CDR1 SGHRS and CDR2 YFSETQ. The V gene lost 4 bases and the J gene lost 4 bases, with 20 bases spanning the gap. This CDR3 region has 16 residues. In DNA, the CDR3 is TGCGCCAGCAGCCCGGGAGCAGGGGGATTAGGAGAGACCCAGTACTTC. It yields the protein CASSPGAGGLGETQYF.

The chain couples TRBV5-1 to TRBJ1-1; TRBD1 might be the D (5 bases). Deletions cut 0 bases from V and 7 bases from J, with 16 bases between. Germline values: CDR1 SGHRS, CDR2 YFSETQ. There are 15 residues in the CDR3. The DNA of the CDR3 is TGCGCCAGCAGCTTGGCTCTGGGCGCACAGGATGAAGCTTTCTTT. This gives the protein CASSLALGAQDEAFF.

J is TRBJ2-7 and V is TRBV10-3, with D perhaps TRBD2 (6 bases). Trimming removed 10 bases at V and 4 bases at J, with 17 bases between. Germline V gene data show CDR1 as ENHRY and CDR2 as SYGVKD. The CDR3 sequence is 13 residues long. CDR3 DNA: TGTGCCACGGCCGCTCTGGGGGGATACGAGCAGTACTTC. Its protein product is CATAALGGYEQYF.

This clone was detected a few times. J is TRBJ2-2 and V is TRBV27; the D gene is possibly TRBD1 (5 bases). The length of the CDR3 is 15 residues. V shed 0 bases and J shed 3 bases, with 8 bases lying between them. Germline V gene lookup returns CDR1 MNHEY and CDR2 SMNVEV (reference sequence). This CDR3 is CASSLSSRDTGELFF. The CDR3 DNA sequence: TGTGCCAGCAGTTTATCCTCCAGGGACACCGGGGAGCTGTTTTTT.

The genes are TRBV5-4 and TRBJ2-5, with TRBD2 matching over 11 bases. V trimming: 3 bases; J trimming: 1 base; junction bases outside the gene matches: 5. The germline CDR1 and CDR2 sequences are SGHNT and YYREEE (reference sequence). The CDR3 sequence is 16 residues long. CDR3 loop: CASSSIAGGVQETQYF. The CDR3 DNA sequence: TGTGCCAGCAGCTCTATAGCGGGGGGGGTCCAAGAGACCCAGTACTTC.